These 3 T cell receptor beta chains originate from one sample sequenced in a study of shared clonotypes between healthy human individuals. TCRdb's copy holds only in-frame clones and misses some; the assay was immunoSEQ multiplex PCR. The repertoire holds around 1.9 million clones, with just under 95% as singletons. As defined, naive CD8 cells were CD45RO-negative and positively selected for CCR7, with terminally differentiated effector memory CD45RA+ cells excluded. The sequencing input was naive CD8+ T cells from PBMCs. The source of these receptors is a young man in good health. Some clones in this sample may be carry-over from other donors' samples.

The chain couples TRBV4-1 to TRBJ2-7; 9 nucleotides align to TRBD1. The CDR3 spans 15 residues. Germline CDR1 and CDR2: MGHRA and YSYEKL. V lost 2 bases to trimming and J lost 2 bases; unmatched junction nucleotides: 4. CDR3 nucleotide sequence: TGCGCCAGCAGCCAAAAGACAGGGGGGACCTACGAGCAGTACTTC. Protein product: CASSQKTGGTYEQYF.

Turning to this clone: The same CDR3 can be traced to other DNA sequences in this sample. The chain combines TRBV6-5 with TRBJ2-2; no reliable D call. The CDR3 runs to 14 residues. Germline V gives CDR1 MNHEY, CDR2 SVGAGI. Trimming pared 2 bases from V and 4 bases from J, leaving 8 bases between. This chain's CDR3 is CASSYLDTTGELFF. DNA of the CDR3: TGTGCCAGCAGTTACCTTGACACCACCGGGGAGCTGTTTTTT.

As concerns this clone: This sample also contains other DNA sequences that code for the same CDR3. The genes are TRBV27 and TRBJ2-7; 12 nucleotides match TRBD2. From germline, CDR1 is MNHEY and CDR2 SMNVEV (reference sequence). The CDR3 spans 15 residues. With V trimmed by 2 bases and J by 4 bases, 3 bases remained unmatched. CDR3 loop: CASSLLAGGPYEQYF. The CDR3 nucleotides are TGTGCCAGCAGTTTACTAGCGGGAGGGCCGTACGAGCAGTACTTC.